This TCR beta chain was profiled in a study of cytomegalovirus exposure and HLA in healthy donors. The study, taken as a whole, reports: Association with HLA alleles at 0.05 false discovery rate was found for about 17,000 TCR beta sequences in a later analysis.

PCR used 60 Vbeta primers and 13 Jbeta primers. Measured with immunoSEQ multiplex PCR; TCRdb has only the in-frame clones, and not every one. The table records approximately 67,000 clones, approximately 90% of them present only once. CDR3 length: 13 residues. Germline assignment: CDR1 SGHNT and CDR2 YENEEA. V dropped 3 bases and J dropped 7 bases, with 9 bases sitting between them. This clone was detected only a few times. Antigen specificity is unknown. This sequence was found in a woman aged 25 to 45 in good health and CMV-seropositive. The chain employs TRBV11-3 and TRBJ2-2, with D hard to call. The sequencing input was PBMCs. In DNA form, the CDR3 reads TGTGCCAGCAGCTTCGAGAGGTTCGGGGAGCTGTTTTTT. The encoded protein is CASSFERFGELFF. The whole variable domain, filled in from reference TRBV11-3 and TRBJ2-2, reads EAGVVQSPRYKIIEKKQPVAFWCNPISGHNTLYWYLQNLGQGPELLIRYENEEAVDDSQLPKDRFSAERLKGVDSTLKIQPAELGDSAVYLCASSFERFGELFFGEGSRLTVL.